The 17 T cell receptor beta chains given below trace back to one sample, sequenced in a study of cytomegalovirus exposure and HLA in healthy donors. In the PCR, 60 Vbeta and 13 Jbeta primers were used. The assay was immunoSEQ multiplex PCR, and TCRdb's table has in-frame clones only and misses some. The sample has about 140,000 clones, around 80% seen once. Sequenced: PBMCs. These receptors all stem from a man aged 25-45 years in good health and CMV-seronegative.

This chain joins TRBV10-3 and TRBJ1-1, with D hard to call. V was trimmed by 1 base and J by 4 bases, leaving 10 bases between them. CDR3 size: 14 residues. Per the germline V gene, CDR1 is ENHRY and CDR2 is SYGVKD. As DNA, the CDR3 is TGTGCCATCAGTGAGTTGGGGAGCCCCACTGAAGCTTTCTTT. As protein: CAISELGSPTEAFF.

The sample holds a few counts of this clone. This sequence joins TRBV10-3 and TRBJ2-3; 7 nucleotides align to TRBD1. Germline values: CDR1 ENHRY, CDR2 SYGVKD. The CDR3 runs to 14 residues. V gave up 10 bases and J gave up 2 bases; unmatched junction bases: 9. This CDR3 reads CATSSQGFTDTQYF. CDR3 DNA: TGTGCCACATCTTCACAGGGGTTCACAGATACGCAGTATTTT.

This chain uses TRBV2 with TRBJ2-7; TRBD1 agrees at 12 bases. The CDR3 has 15 amino acids. CDR1 and CDR2 from the germline V gene are SNHLY and FYNNEI. The J segment lost 6 bases and the V segment lost 0 bases, leaving 3 bases of the junction unmatched. DNA for the CDR3: TGTGCCAGCAGTGAAGCCGGGACAGGGGGCGGCGAGCAGTACTTC. Translated: CASSEAGTGGGEQYF.

In DNA, the CDR3 is TGTGCCAGCAGTGGGACAGGGAGAGGGACTGAAGCTTTCTTT. Translating it yields CASSGTGRGTEAFF. V gene TRBV6-5 combines with J gene TRBJ1-1, with 9 bases aligning to TRBD1. Germline values: CDR1 MNHEY, CDR2 SVGAGI. The CDR3 runs 14 residues. The ends lost 5 bases at V and 5 bases at J; junction bases unmatched: 6.

This clone has only one observation. J is TRBJ2-1 and V is TRBV16; D may be TRBD1 (6 bases). Trimming took off 2 bases at V and 5 bases at J, with 10 bases between the two ends. Looked up from germline, CDR1 is KGHSY and CDR2 is FQNENV. The CDR3 is 14 amino acids. CDR3: CASSQAGEDNEQFF. Here the CDR3 DNA reads TGTGCCAGCAGCCAAGCAGGGGAAGACAATGAGCAGTTCTTC. Combining the CDR3 with reference TRBV16 and TRBJ2-1 gives the whole variable domain GEEVAQTPKHLVRGEGQKAKLYCAPIKGHSYVFWYQQVLKNEFKFLISFQNENVFDETGMPKERFSAKCLPNSPCSLEIQATKLEDSAVYFCASSQAGEDNEQFFGPGTRLTVL.

The chain is built from TRBV18 and TRBJ1-5; 7 nucleotides line up with TRBD1. CDR3 length equals 14 residues. V dropped 5 bases and J dropped 4; count of bases not matched to a gene: 5. The germline V gene encodes CDR1 KGHSH and CDR2 LQKENI. CDR3: CASSTGTENQPQHF. The CDR3 coding sequence is TGTGCCAGCTCAACCGGGACAGAGAATCAGCCCCAGCATTTT. Using reference TRBV18 and TRBJ1-5 for the parts outside the CDR3, the full variable domain is NAGVMQNPRHLVRRRGQEARLRCSPMKGHSHVYWYRQLPEEGLKFMVYLQKENIIDESGMPKERFSAEFPKEGPSILRIQQVVRGDSAAYFCASSTGTENQPQHFGDGTRLSIL.

J is TRBJ2-1 and V is TRBV28; TRBD2 aligns across 8 bases. Germline V lookup: CDR1 MDHEN, CDR2 SYDVKM. V was clipped by 6 bases and J by 5 bases; unmatched bases: 9. The CDR3 is 15 amino acids. For the CDR3, the DNA is TGTGCCAGCAGCCCAAGCGGGAGCGTCCACAATGAGCAGTTCTTC. This codes for CASSPSGSVHNEQFF. Full variable domain (rest looked up from reference TRBV28 and TRBJ2-1): DVKVTQSSRYLVKRTGEKVFLECVQDMDHENMFWYRQDPGLGLRLIYFSYDVKMKEKGDIPEGYSVSREKKERFSLILESASTNQTSMYLCASSPSGSVHNEQFFGPGTRLTVL.

The chain carries TRBV6-5 and TRBJ1-3; D is uncertain. Germline-derived CDR1 and CDR2 are MNHEY and SVGAGI. The CDR3 runs to 11 residues. Trimming shortened V by 4 bases and J by 8 bases, and 6 bases separated the two germline ends. The CDR3 nucleotides are TGTGCCAGCAGTTCTACGGACACCATATATTTT. Encoded protein: CASSSTDTIYF.

This clone came up once. The chain has TRBV6-1 and TRBJ2-5; D is perhaps TRBD2 (5 bases). CDR1 is MNHNS, CDR2 SASEGT, per germline. Trimming shortened V by 5 bases and J by 1 base, and 11 bases separated the two germline ends. The CDR3 contains 14 residues. The CDR3 reads CASSQGGFQETQYF. CDR3 in DNA: TGTGCCAGCAGTCAAGGCGGGTTCCAAGAGACCCAGTACTTC.

The chain combines TRBV5-1 with TRBJ2-7; TRBD2 matches 7 bases. V gave up 1 base and J gave up 6 bases; unmatched junction bases: 13. The CDR3 totals 16 residues. The V gene's germline CDR1 is SGHRS and CDR2 YFSETQ. The CDR3 loop reads CASSLSLRDYTPEQYF. The CDR3 nucleotides read TGCGCCAGCAGCTTGAGCTTACGGGACTATACGCCCGAGCAGTACTTC.

This clone was counted once. The chain links TRBV19 to TRBJ2-3, with 13 bases identical to TRBD2. V lost 3 bases and J lost 6; bases outside the gene matches: 3. The CDR3 spans 15 residues. CDR1 LNHDA and CDR2 SQIVND come from the germline V gene (reference sequence). CDR3 DNA: TGTGCCAGTAGTATCACTAGCGGGGGGGCGGATACGCAGTATTTT. Residues: CASSITSGGADTQYF.

V and J are TRBV15 and TRBJ2-2; D unresolved. V lost 5 bases to trimming and J lost 2 bases, with 6 bases between them. Germline V gene lookup returns CDR1 LNHNV and CDR2 YYDKDF (reference sequence). The CDR3 length is 13 residues. The CDR3 loop is CATSVINTGELFF. In DNA, the CDR3 is TGTGCCACCAGCGTCATCAACACCGGGGAGCTGTTTTTT. Supplemented by reference TRBV15 and TRBJ2-2, the full variable domain reads DAMVIQNPRYQVTQFGKPVTLSCSQTLNHNVMYWYQQKSSQAPKLLFHYYDKDFNNEADTPDNFQSRRPNTSFCFLDIRSPGLGDTAMYLCATSVINTGELFFGEGSRLTVL.

The chain couples TRBV6-6 to TRBJ1-1; 9 positions match TRBD1. Germline V lookup: CDR1 MNHNY, CDR2 SVGAGI (reference sequence). This CDR3 comprises 15 residues. V lost 6 bases to trimming and J lost 3 bases; unmatched junction nucleotides: 8. The CDR3 sequence is CASRRSDRGDTEAFF. The CDR3 coding sequence is TGTGCCAGCAGGCGCTCCGACAGGGGGGACACTGAAGCTTTCTTT.

This clone was found a few times. The germline gene is not matched at one end of the junction; a read error may be the cause. The rearrangement joins TRBV6-1 to TRBJ1-2; D is unclear. This CDR3 region has 15 residues. Germline assignment: CDR1 MNHNS and CDR2 SASEGT. The CDR3 region is CASRDSGGTIYGYPF. CDR3 sequence (DNA): TGTGCCAGCAGGGACTCGGGAGGTACAATCTATGGCTACCCCTTC.

The rearrangement joins TRBV5-1 to TRBJ1-6; TRBD1 matches at 9 bases. Germline V lookup: CDR1 SGHRS, CDR2 YFSETQ. This CDR3 has 16 residues. V shed 4 bases, J shed 7 bases, and the junction held 9 bases outside the gene matches. The CDR3 nucleotides read TGCGCCAGCAGCCCCCGGGAGGACAGGGGCAATTCACCCCTCCACTTT. This gives the protein CASSPREDRGNSPLHF.

This clone was found a few times. This chain links TRBV27 with TRBJ2-1; D possibly corresponds to TRBD2 (5 bases). This CDR3 contains 16 residues. Germline CDR1 MNHEY, CDR2 SMNVEV (reference sequence). V was pared by 6 bases and J by 1 base, with 16 bases between. CDR3 coding DNA: TGTGCCAGCAGATTGGGCGGAGGCAATTCCTACAATGAGCAGTTCTTC. Its protein is CASRLGGGNSYNEQFF.

J is TRBJ2-3 and V is TRBV10-1; 7 bases map to TRBD1. CDR3 size: 14 residues. Trimming cost V 6 bases and J 5 bases; bases outside gene matches: 8. CDR1 and CDR2 from the germline V gene are WNHNN and SYGVQD (reference sequence). The CDR3 loop is CASRGTGVGDTQYF. CDR3 in DNA: TGCGCCAGCAGGGGCACAGGGGTGGGAGATACGCAGTATTTT.